This TCR beta chain was recovered during a study of CD8 T cells in ankylosing spondylitis. Study outcomes and limitations: Characteristic, it appeared, of ankylosing spondylitis blood was a TCR beta motif of seven or eight highly homologous variants. In the blood and synovial fluid of reactive arthritis, some motif variants had been previously reported.

TCRdb called the 5' RACE reads again in MiXCR, with one record for every CDR3 protein. This table holds just over 150,000 distinct CDR3 sequences, about 16% found once. This clonotype has more than one count but fewer than ten. Antigen: not known. V was cut by 5 bases and J by 7 bases, with 9 bases left in between. The CDR3 totals 12 residues. The sample consisted of blood, either unsorted or a sorted T cell fraction (not recorded which). The rearrangement uses TRBV12-3 or TRBV12-4 and TRBJ1-5; no definite D call. This clonotype was sampled from a male donor with ankylosing spondylitis or in good health (not recorded which). The DNA of the CDR3 is TGTGCCAGCAGTCCGGGATTCCAGCCCCAGCATTTT. Residues: CASSPGFQPQHF.